The 8 T cell receptor beta chains below come from one sample, sequenced in a study of shared clonotypes between healthy human individuals. Sequencing used immunoSEQ multiplex PCR; TCRdb keeps in-frame clones, though not all of them. The sample holds fewer than 1.6 million clones; about 98.5% are singletons and the top ten take around 0.38%. Sequenced material: naive CD4+ T cells sorted from blood. Regarding subset: CD45RA+ positively selected. The source of these receptors is a young man in good health.

The rearrangement links TRBV2 to TRBJ2-7; 12 nucleotides match TRBD1. The junction had 1 base not matched to a gene; V was cut back by 6 bases and J by 1 base. The CDR3 sequence is 14 residues long. CDR1 is SNHLY, CDR2 FYNNEI, per germline. The DNA of the CDR3 is TGTGCCAGCAGGGGACAGGGGGCTTCCTACGAGCAGTACTTC. It codes for CASRGQGASYEQYF.

The chain joins TRBV6-1 to TRBJ1-5; TRBD1 agrees at 8 bases. The CDR3 runs to 13 residues. Germline V CDR1 and CDR2: MNHNS, SASEGT. V lost 8 bases to trimming and J lost 4 bases; unmatched junction nucleotides: 4. CDR3 DNA sequence: TGTGCCAGCCAGGACAGGGCAAATCAGCCCCAGCATTTT. This codes for CASQDRANQPQHF.

This clone was recorded once. V gene TRBV5-5 combines with J gene TRBJ1-4, with 7 bases aligning to TRBD1. After removal of 1 base from V and 7 bases from J, the junction contained 7 bases not matched to a gene. The germline gives CDR1 SGHKS, CDR2 YYEKEE (reference sequence). The CDR3 is made up of 15 amino acids. The CDR3 DNA follows: TGTGCCAGCAGCTTGTTCTCGTCAGGGGGTGAAAAACTGTTTTTT. Translating gives CASSLFSSGGEKLFF.

This rearrangement joins TRBV4-2 to TRBJ2-1; 11 bases are shared with TRBD2. V shed 1 base, J shed 5 bases, and the junction held 4 bases outside the gene matches. The CDR3 length is 16 residues. The germline gives CDR1 LGHNA, CDR2 YNFKEQ. The CDR3: CASSQGGLAGDNEQFF. In nucleotides, the CDR3 is TGTGCCAGCAGCCAAGGAGGACTAGCGGGCGACAATGAGCAGTTCTTC.

The chain couples TRBV25-1 to TRBJ1-4; 10 positions agree with TRBD1. This CDR3 comprises 17 residues. Germline CDR1 MGHDK, CDR2 SYGVNS. J lost 1 base, V lost 3 bases, and 5 bases had no gene match. The CDR3 spells CASSDRQGAQTNEKLFF. CDR3 DNA: TGTGCCAGCAGTGATCGACAGGGGGCGCAAACTAATGAAAAACTGTTTTTT.

The chain joins TRBV4-1 to TRBJ2-2; the D gene is possibly TRBD1 (5 bases). V lost 0 bases, J lost 1 base, and 9 bases lay in between. This CDR3 has 16 residues. Germline CDR1 and CDR2: MGHRA and YSYEKL. In DNA form, the CDR3 reads TGCGCCAGCAGCCAAGACAAGGACAAGAACACCGGGGAGCTGTTTTTT. Translated, it gives CASSQDKDKNTGELFF.

The chain has TRBV15 and TRBJ1-5; possibly TRBD1 for D (6 bases). Per germline, CDR1 LNHNV and CDR2 YYDKDF (reference sequence). This CDR3 is built from 12 residues. V gave up 0 bases and J gave up 11 bases, with 8 bases separating them. CDR3 protein: CATSRDRGAQHF. For the CDR3, the DNA is TGTGCCACCAGCAGAGATAGGGGGGCCCAGCATTTT. Supplemented by reference TRBV15 and TRBJ1-5, the full variable domain reads DAMVIQNPRYQVTQFGKPVTLSCSQTLNHNVMYWYQQKSSQAPKLLFHYYDKDFNNEADTPDNFQSRRPNTSFCFLDIRSPGLGDTAMYLCATSRDRGAQHFGDGTRLSIL.

V usage is TRBV5-4 and J usage is TRBJ2-3; no definite D call. Germline V lookup: CDR1 SGHNT, CDR2 YYREEE (reference sequence). V gave up 3 bases and J gave up 5 bases, with 4 bases separating them. This CDR3 is built from 11 residues. Written as DNA, the CDR3 is TGTGCCAGCAGCTACGTAGATACGCAGTATTTT. It is translated as CASSYVDTQYF.